This passage covers 29 T cell receptor beta chains from one sample sequenced in a study of T cell responses to AZD1222 COVID-19 vaccine. Assay: immunoSEQ multiplex PCR; the TCRdb copy retains only in-frame clones and omits some. The sample contains 150,000 to 200,000 clones, 92% of which appear only once. The material was peripheral blood, obtained 28 days after the second AZD1222 dose. These receptors originate from an adult who received the AZD1222 COVID-19 vaccine.

The rearrangement joins TRBV2 to TRBJ2-1, with a weak D call TRBD2 (7 bases). V lost 7 bases and J 4 bases, leaving 17 bases between the germline ends. There are 15 residues in the CDR3. Germline CDR1 reads SNHLY; CDR2 reads FYNNEI. CDR3 DNA sequence: TGTGCCAGCACTAAGGGGGGGGGCCTTTACAATGAGCAGTTCTTC. This gives the protein CASTKGGGLYNEQFF. The complete variable domain, with remaining parts taken from reference TRBV2 and TRBJ2-1, reads EPEVTQTPSHQVTQMGQEVILRCVPISNHLYFYWYRQILGQKVEFLVSFYNNEISEKSEIFDDQFSVERPDGSNFTLKIRSTKLEDSAMYFCASTKGGGLYNEQFFGPGTRLTVL.

This clone ranks as medium-sized. The chain has TRBV30 and TRBJ1-2; 9 nucleotides agree with TRBD1. After removal of 0 bases from V and 0 bases from J, the junction contained 2 bases not matched to a gene. The CDR3 is 15 residues long. The germline V gene encodes CDR1 GTSNPN and CDR2 SVGIG (reference sequence). The CDR3 reads CAWSVWTGANYGYTF. CDR3 in DNA: TGTGCCTGGAGTGTATGGACAGGGGCTAACTATGGCTACACCTTC.

The rearrangement links TRBV14 to TRBJ2-1; the D gene is possibly TRBD2 (6 bases). Germline CDR1 reads SGHDN; CDR2 reads FVKESK. V lost 4 bases, J lost 8 bases, and 9 bases lay in between. The CDR3 spans 12 residues. In nucleotides, the CDR3 is TGTGCCAGCAGCCGGTGGGGGGATGAGCAGTTCTTC. Residues: CASSRWGDEQFF. The full variable domain, with the rest looked up from reference TRBV14 and TRBJ2-1, is EAGVTQFPSHSVIEKGQTVTLRCDPISGHDNLYWYRRVMGKEIKFLLHFVKESKQDESGMPNNRFLAERTGGTYSTLKVQPAELEDSGVYFCASSRWGDEQFFGPGTRLTVL.

The chain carries TRBV20-1 and TRBJ1-5; TRBD1 is a possible D gene (5 bases). There are 15 residues in the CDR3. The ends were cut back, 6 bases at V and 0 bases at J, with 15 bases in the middle. Germline CDR1 reads DFQATT; CDR2 reads SNEGSKA (reference sequence). The CDR3 loop is CSASRGDYSNQPQHF. The CDR3, as DNA: TGCAGTGCCAGTCGGGGGGATTATAGCAATCAGCCCCAGCATTTT.

This clone was seen once. This chain uses TRBV6-5 with TRBJ1-5; possibly TRBD1 for D (5 bases). The CDR3 is 15 amino acids. In germline, CDR1 is MNHEY, CDR2 SVGAGI. Trimming shortened V by 10 bases and J by 0 bases, and 16 bases separated the two germline ends. The CDR3 DNA is TGTGCCACCCGACGCCGGGGGGATAGCAATCAGCCCCAGCATTTT. Protein: CATRRRGDSNQPQHF.

This chain joins TRBV21-1 and TRBJ2-5; the listed D gene, TRBD2, was not tested against the DNA. TRBV21-1 is reported as a pseudogene. The CDR3 covers 24 residues. The CDR3 here is CASSKARGGTSLRTPGVPQETQYF. CDR3 DNA sequence: TGTGCCAGCAGCAAAGCAAGGGGTGGGACTAGCCTACGAACCCCGGGGGTCCCCCAAGAGACCCAGTACTTC.

The chain uses TRBV19 and TRBJ1-1, with unresolved D. Germline loops: CDR1 LNHDA, CDR2 SQIVND (reference sequence). Between the trimmed V and J ends, which lost 5 bases and 5 bases, there was a span of 18 bases. The CDR3 is made up of 15 amino acids. Here the CDR3 reads CASSPHRWEGTEAFF. CDR3 coding DNA: TGTGCCAGTAGTCCCCACCGGTGGGAAGGGACTGAAGCTTTCTTT.

The chain recombines TRBV28 with TRBJ1-2; D unclear. This CDR3 contains 12 residues. Deletions cut 4 bases from V and 8 bases from J, with 11 bases between. The germline V gene encodes CDR1 MDHEN and CDR2 SYDVKM. The CDR3 coding sequence is TGTGCCAGCAGTTCCGGGGTTGGGGGCTACACCTTC. It specifies CASSSGVGGYTF.

The V call is TRBV4-1, the J call TRBJ2-1, with 12 bases that match TRBD2. CDR3 length: 18 residues. V dropped 3 bases and J dropped 1; count of bases not matched to a gene: 7. CDR1 and CDR2 from the germline V gene are MGHRA and YSYEKL. CDR3 coding DNA: TGCGCCAGCAGCCACACTAGCGGGGGGCTTCTATCCTACAATGAGCAGTTCTTC. Translated: CASSHTSGGLLSYNEQFF.

The chain uses TRBV5-1 and TRBJ2-3; tentative D call: TRBD1 (6 bases). Germline V lookup: CDR1 SGHRS, CDR2 YFSETQ. The CDR3 is 13 amino acids. Trimming stripped 3 bases from V and 4 bases from J, with 9 bases between. This CDR3 reads CASSSRQADTQYF. Written as DNA, the CDR3 is TGCGCCAGCAGCTCTAGACAGGCAGATACGCAGTATTTT.

V is TRBV5-6 and J is TRBJ2-7; 10 bases line up with TRBD1. The germline V gene has CDR1 SGHDT and CDR2 YYEEEE. This CDR3 has 15 residues. The ends lost 4 bases at V and 4 bases at J; junction bases unmatched: 8. The CDR3 region has the DNA TGTGCCAGCAGCCCCCGGGACAGGGGTCATTACGAGCAGTACTTC. It encodes CASSPRDRGHYEQYF. Full variable domain (missing parts from reference TRBV5-6 and TRBJ2-7): DAGVTQSPTHLIKTRGQQVTLRCSPKSGHDTVSWYQQALGQGPQFIFQYYEEEERQRGNFPDRFSGHQFPNYSSELNVNALLLGDSALYLCASSPRDRGHYEQYFGPGTRLTVT.

The rearrangement joins TRBV7-2 to TRBJ2-7, with TRBD2 as a possible D gene (5 bases). Trimming cost V 5 bases and J 4 bases, with 12 bases left between them. Germline CDR1 and CDR2: SGHTA and FQGNSA. The CDR3 covers 13 residues. The DNA for the CDR3 is TGTGCCAGCAGCAGCGGACTGTCATACGAGCAGTACTTC. Translated, it gives CASSSGLSYEQYF.

V is TRBV7-2 and J is TRBJ2-7, with a possible D match to TRBD2 (6 bases). Germline V gene lookup returns CDR1 SGHTA and CDR2 FQGNSA. V gave up 3 bases and J gave up 2 bases, with 8 bases separating them. The CDR3 contains 13 residues. In DNA form, the CDR3 reads TGTGCCAGCAGCTTGGGGGGACCCTACGAGCAGTACTTC. Its protein product is CASSLGGPYEQYF.

CDR3 sequence: CASSPPPGEGAYNEQFF. The CDR3 coding sequence is TGTGCCAGCAGCCCCCCCCCTGGGGAGGGCGCCTACAATGAGCAGTTCTTC. J is TRBJ2-1 and V is TRBV7-3; TRBD2 matches 7 bases. Germline lookup yields CDR1 SGHTA and CDR2 FQGTGA. CDR3 length: 17 amino acids. J gave up 2 bases and V 5 bases, and 12 bases lay outside the gene matches.

The chain is built from TRBV10-3 and TRBJ1-2; D may be TRBD1 (5 bases). Germline V CDR1 and CDR2: ENHRY, SYGVKD. The CDR3 contains 12 residues. The V gene lost 8 bases and the J gene lost 8 bases, with 15 bases spanning the gap. The CDR3 DNA is TGTGCCATCGCGGGACGCCCCCCCGGCTACACCTTC. This sequence encodes CAIAGRPPGYTF.

The chain is built from TRBV6-5 and TRBJ1-1; D unresolved. Germline V gene lookup returns CDR1 MNHEY and CDR2 SVGAGI. V was clipped by 6 bases and J by 1 base, with 3 bases between them. This CDR3 is 11 amino acids long. CDR3 sequence reads: CASRQNTEAFF. In nucleotides, the CDR3 is TGTGCCAGCAGGCAGAACACTGAAGCTTTCTTT.

This clone came up once. The chain employs TRBV6-1 and TRBJ1-5; D not certain. Germline V gene data show CDR1 as MNHNS and CDR2 as SASEGT. With 0 bases removed from V and 1 base from J, the gap between germline ends came to 16 bases. There are 18 residues in the CDR3. Here the CDR3 reads CASSEAIRAGVSNQPQHF. The CDR3, as DNA: TGTGCCAGCAGTGAAGCGATCCGGGCGGGAGTAAGCAATCAGCCCCAGCATTTT.

The CDR3 DNA reads TGTGCCAGCAGCTTATTTAAGACTAGCGGGAGGGCAAGGGCCGAGCAGTACTTC. As protein: CASSLFKTSGRARAEQYF. The chain combines TRBV7-8 with TRBJ2-7; 14 bases are a match to TRBD2. Germline CDR1 SGHVS, CDR2 FQNEAQ. This CDR3 has 18 amino acids. V was pared by 2 bases and J by 6 bases, with 12 bases of the junction left unmatched. Complete variable domain (other parts from reference TRBV7-8 and TRBJ2-7): GAGVSQSPRYKVAKRGQDVALRCDPISGHVSLFWYQQALGQGPEFLTYFQNEAQLDKSGLPSDRFFAERPEGSVSTLKIQRTQQEDSAVYLCASSLFKTSGRARAEQYFGPGTRLTVT.

This clone is a singleton in its sample. This sequence joins TRBV27 and TRBJ2-4; TRBD2 is a possible D gene (5 bases). CDR1 is MNHEY and CDR2 is SMNVEV in the germline V gene (reference sequence). V lost 5 bases, J lost 4 bases, and 15 bases lay in between. There are 15 residues in the CDR3. DNA of the CDR3: TGTGCCAGCAGTAAGGAGGACCGCCGGAAAAACATTCAGTACTTC. Its protein is CASSKEDRRKNIQYF.

This chain joins TRBV2 and TRBJ2-3, with 7 bases lining up with TRBD2. Germline V gene lookup returns CDR1 SNHLY and CDR2 FYNNEI. The CDR3 covers 13 residues. The V gene end was trimmed by 11 bases and the J gene end by 0 bases; junction bases not matched to a gene: 5. This CDR3 reads CAGGSGSTDTQYF. As DNA, the CDR3 is TGTGCCGGAGGTAGCGGGAGCACAGATACGCAGTATTTT.

V is TRBV28 and J is TRBJ1-5, with D hard to call. The length of the CDR3 is 16 residues. Germline assignment: CDR1 MDHEN and CDR2 SYDVKM. Trimming pared 2 bases from V and 1 base from J, leaving 12 bases between. CDR3 region: CASSLPRAGSNQPQHF. CDR3 coding DNA: TGTGCCAGCAGTTTACCCCGGGCGGGCAGCAATCAGCCCCAGCATTTT.

CDR3 DNA: TGCAGTCCCGGCGGACGCTATGGCTACACCTTC. This gives the protein CSPGGRYGYTF. V usage is TRBV20-1 and J usage is TRBJ1-2; D remains ambiguous. The CDR3 covers 11 residues. In germline, CDR1 is DFQATT, CDR2 SNEGSKA (reference sequence). The V and J ends lost 8 bases and 4 bases respectively, with 11 bases between them.

This clone came up a few times. The chain has TRBV6-2 or TRBV6-3 and TRBJ1-1; D unresolved. The CDR3 consists of 16 residues. V was shortened by 0 bases and J by 0 bases, with 11 bases between the two germline ends. In germline, CDR1 is MNHEY, CDR2 SVGEGT. CDR3 protein: CASSYSSDGVNTEAFF. The CDR3 DNA sequence: TGTGCCAGCAGTTACTCCTCGGACGGGGTGAACACTGAAGCTTTCTTT.

The chain joins TRBV9 to TRBJ1-2; a possible D gene is TRBD1 (5 bases). CDR1 SGDLS and CDR2 YYNGEE come from the germline V gene. V dropped 1 base and J dropped 4 bases, with 11 bases sitting between them. This CDR3 spans 14 amino acids. CDR3 in amino acids: CASSVWWGGYGYTF. CDR3 sequence (DNA): TGTGCCAGCAGCGTATGGTGGGGGGGCTATGGCTACACCTTC.

The chain combines TRBV6-6 with TRBJ1-2; no reliable D call. V was pared by 6 bases and J by 4 bases, with 15 bases between. CDR1 is MNHNY and CDR2 is SVGAGI in the germline V gene (reference sequence). The CDR3 has 14 residues. CDR3 loop: CASSLSSSRYGYTF. The CDR3 nucleotides read TGTGCCAGCAGCCTATCGAGCAGCCGCTATGGCTACACCTTC.

The chain carries TRBV6-2 or TRBV6-3 and TRBJ2-1; no clear D gene. From germline, CDR1 is MNHEY and CDR2 SVGEGT. Trimming took 2 bases from V and 1 from J, leaving 6 bases between them. CDR3 length: 14 residues. The CDR3 here is CASSYLGSYNEQFF. CDR3 in DNA: TGTGCCAGCAGTTACCTGGGTTCCTACAATGAGCAGTTCTTC.

The genes are TRBV19 and TRBJ2-1; TRBD1 agrees at 9 bases. V was clipped by 8 bases and J by 1 base; unmatched bases: 3. Germline loops: CDR1 LNHDA, CDR2 SQIVND (reference sequence). The CDR3 length is 14 residues. The DNA of the CDR3 is TGTGCCAGTCAAGACAGGGGGTCCTACAATGAGCAGTTCTTC. It is translated as CASQDRGSYNEQFF.

The chain has TRBV4-2 and TRBJ2-5, with D hard to call. The CDR3 has 14 amino acids. CDR1 is LGHNA, CDR2 YNFKEQ, per germline. V lost 1 base and J 1 base, leaving 7 bases between the germline ends. The CDR3 spells CASSQGIGQETQYF. The CDR3 bases are TGTGCCAGCAGCCAAGGAATAGGCCAAGAGACCCAGTACTTC.

The chain recombines TRBV25-1 with TRBJ1-1; tentatively, D is TRBD1 (6 bases). Germline assignment: CDR1 MGHDK and CDR2 SYGVNS. This CDR3 spans 11 amino acids. Trimming pared 6 bases from V and 7 bases from J, leaving 9 bases between. DNA of the CDR3: TGTGCCAGCAGGCAAGGGGGTGAAGCTTTCTTT. It specifies CASRQGGEAFF. The variable domain in full, completed from reference TRBV25-1 and TRBJ1-1, reads EADIYQTPRYLVIGTGKKITLECSQTMGHDKMYWYQQDPGMELHLIHYSYGVNSTEKGDLSSESTVSRIRTEHFPLTLESARPSHTSQYLCASRQGGEAFFGQGTRLTVV.